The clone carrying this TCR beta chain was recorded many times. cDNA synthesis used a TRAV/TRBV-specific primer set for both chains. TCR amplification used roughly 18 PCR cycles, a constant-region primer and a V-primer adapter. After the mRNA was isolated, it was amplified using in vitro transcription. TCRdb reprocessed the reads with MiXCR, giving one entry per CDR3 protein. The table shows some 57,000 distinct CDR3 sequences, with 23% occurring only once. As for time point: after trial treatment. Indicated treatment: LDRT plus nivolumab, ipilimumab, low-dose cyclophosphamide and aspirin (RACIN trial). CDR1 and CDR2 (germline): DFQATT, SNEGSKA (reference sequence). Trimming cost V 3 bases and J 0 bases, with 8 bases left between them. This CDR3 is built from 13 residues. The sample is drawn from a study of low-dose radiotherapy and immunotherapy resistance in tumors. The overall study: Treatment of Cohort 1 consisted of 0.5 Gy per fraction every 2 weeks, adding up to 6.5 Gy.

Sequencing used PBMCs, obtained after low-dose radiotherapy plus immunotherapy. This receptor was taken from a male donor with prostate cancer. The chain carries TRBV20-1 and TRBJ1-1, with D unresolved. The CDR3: CSARNLMNTEAFF. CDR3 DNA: TGCAGTGCTAGGAACCTTATGAACACTGAAGCTTTCTTT.